The subject of this entry is one TCR beta chain. The antigen remains unidentified. Expressed TCRB transcripts were sequenced, since all the RNA that had been isolated was reverse transcribed. Assay: immunoSEQ multiplex PCR; the TCRdb copy retains only in-frame clones and omits some. The table includes roughly 240,000 clones, about 71% detected once. Isolation of CD4+ naive, central memory, regulatory and stem cell-like memory cells was achieved by sorting via CD45RO/CCR7/CD25/CD127/CD95/CD27. These data are taken from a study of beta chain features in type 1 diabetes. Broader study findings: TCRB CDR3s from Type 1 diabetes patients were moderately but significantly shorter in all four CD4+ subsets.

This receptor was obtained from a man younger than 40 in good health. The source material was naive CD4+ T cells from blood.

CDR3: CASSLLDEQFF. CDR3 bases: TGTGCCAGCAGTTTATTGGATGAGCAGTTCTTC. This rearrangement joins TRBV27 to TRBJ2-1; no clear D gene. Trimming shortened V by 1 base and J by 8 bases, and 3 bases separated the two germline ends. CDR3 size: 11 residues. Looked up from germline, CDR1 is MNHEY and CDR2 is SMNVEV (reference sequence).